Here is one T cell receptor (beta chain) with its context. This sample was taken from a study of T cell changes during pregnancy in multiple sclerosis. The data were produced by immunoSEQ multiplex PCR, yet TCRdb's version contains in-frame clones alone and is incomplete. The sample has about 43,000 clones, 90% seen once; the top ten hold 4% to 5%. Trimming removed 11 bases from V and 1 base from J, with 14 bases in between. The CDR3 is 14 residues long. Germline values: CDR1 MNHEY, CDR2 SMNVEV (reference sequence). This clonotype was sampled from a female donor in good health, enrolled as a control in a pregnancy study. This sample comprised peripheral blood, obtained in the second trimester of pregnancy. The J gene is TRBJ2-2, the V gene TRBV27; no clear D. This CDR3 reads CAVSELRNTGELFF. The CDR3 nucleotides read TGTGCCGTCTCTGAACTGAGGAACACCGGGGAGCTGTTTTTT.